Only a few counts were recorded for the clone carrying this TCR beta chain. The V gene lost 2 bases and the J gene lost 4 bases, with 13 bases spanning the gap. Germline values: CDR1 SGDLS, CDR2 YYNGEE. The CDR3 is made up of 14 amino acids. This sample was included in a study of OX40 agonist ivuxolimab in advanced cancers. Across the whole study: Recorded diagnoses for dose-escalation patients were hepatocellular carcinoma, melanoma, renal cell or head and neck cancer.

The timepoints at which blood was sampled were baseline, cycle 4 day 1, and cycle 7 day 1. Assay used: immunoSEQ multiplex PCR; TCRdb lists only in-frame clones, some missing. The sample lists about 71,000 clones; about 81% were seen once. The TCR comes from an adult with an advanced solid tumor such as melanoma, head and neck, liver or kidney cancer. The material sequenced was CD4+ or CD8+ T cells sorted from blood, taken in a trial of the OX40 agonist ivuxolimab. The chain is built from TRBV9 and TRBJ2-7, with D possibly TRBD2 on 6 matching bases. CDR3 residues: CASSVGGGGYEQYF. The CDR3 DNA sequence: TGTGCCAGCAGCGTTGGGGGAGGCGGGTACGAGCAGTACTTC.